This TCR beta chain was identified during a study of early T cells in non-severe SARS-CoV-2 infection. TCRdb ran MiXCR on the 5' RACE reads and lists one entry per CDR3 protein. The table lists 40,000 to 45,000 distinct CDR3 sequences, around 6.1% of them singletons. At least ten counts were recorded for this clonotype. The germline V gene has CDR1 SGHTA and CDR2 FQGNSA. The CDR3 is 12 amino acids. The germline V and J ends were trimmed by 3 bases and 8 bases, with 8 bases remaining between them. The genes are TRBV7-2 and TRBJ2-1; D is unclear. The source of this sequence is an adult who was a healthcare worker with PCR-confirmed SARS-CoV-2 infection or an uninfected control (not recorded which). The source material was whole blood, sampled at baseline. The CDR3 coding sequence is TGTGCCAGCAGCTTCGACGGCCATGAGCAGTTCTTC. Its protein product is CASSFDGHEQFF.